What follows are 10 T cell receptor beta chains derived from one specimen sequenced in a study of radiation and T cells in renal cell carcinoma. Data came from immunoSEQ multiplex PCR; TCRdb stores just in-frame clones and leaves some out. The table lists 100,000 to 150,000 clones, around nine tenths of them singletons. Time point described: blood 2 weeks post-SBRT. Treatment specified: 15 Gy SBRT to primary tumor, nephrectomy 4 weeks later. The sequencing used blood, collected from a patient whose treatment included radiotherapy and nephrectomy. The receptor set was obtained from a woman in her seventies with renal cell carcinoma.

The chain recombines TRBV15 with TRBJ1-4, with a weak D call TRBD1 (5 bases). The germline gives CDR1 LNHNV, CDR2 YYDKDF (reference sequence). Between the trimmed V and J ends, which lost 6 bases and 7 bases, there was a span of 18 bases. The length of the CDR3 is 15 residues. In nucleotides, the CDR3 is TGTGCCACCAGGAGTGCGGTCTCGGGGGGTGAAAAACTGTTTTTT. This sequence encodes CATRSAVSGGEKLFF.

The chain joins TRBV30 to TRBJ1-5; D is undetermined. Between the trimmed V and J ends, which lost 8 bases and 4 bases, there was a span of 12 bases. The CDR3 covers 12 residues. Germline CDR1 reads GTSNPN; CDR2 reads SVGIG (reference sequence). The CDR3 sequence: CAIRLGNQPQHF. As DNA, the CDR3 is TGTGCCATACGGCTGGGGAATCAGCCCCAGCATTTT.

This chain's CDR3 is CASSRQGSYEQYF. DNA of the CDR3: TGTGCCAGCAGCCGACAGGGCTCCTACGAGCAGTACTTC. This rearrangement joins TRBV6-5 to TRBJ2-7; TRBD1 matches at 7 bases. The germline V gene has CDR1 MNHEY and CDR2 SVGAGI. V dropped 6 bases and J dropped 0; count of bases not matched to a gene: 2. This CDR3 comprises 13 residues.

J is TRBJ1-1 and V is TRBV6-5; 10 nucleotides line up with TRBD1. Looked up from germline, CDR1 is MNHEY and CDR2 is SVGAGI. The CDR3 is 15 residues long. V gave up 6 bases and J gave up 8 bases; unmatched junction bases: 12. The CDR3 DNA follows: TGTGCCAGCAGAGTCCCGGGACAGGGGTCTAGCGAAGCTTTCTTT. Translated, it gives CASRVPGQGSSEAFF.

V gene TRBV9 combines with J gene TRBJ2-1; 7 bases map to TRBD2. With V trimmed by 6 bases and J by 6 bases, 9 bases remained unmatched. CDR3 length equals 14 residues. The V gene's germline CDR1 is SGDLS and CDR2 YYNGEE. The CDR3 DNA sequence: TGTGCCAGCACCGTCGGGGGGAACTCCAATGAGCAGTTCTTC. It translates to CASTVGGNSNEQFF.

This chain connects TRBV5-1 to TRBJ2-3, with TRBD1 as a possible D gene (5 bases). V was pared by 2 bases and J by 7 bases, with 20 bases between. Germline loops: CDR1 SGHRS, CDR2 YFSETQ. There are 16 residues in the CDR3. The CDR3 DNA sequence: TGCGCCAGCAGCTTACAAGTCGACGACAGTTCATATACGCAGTATTTT. Residues: CASSLQVDDSSYTQYF. The complete variable domain, with remaining parts taken from reference TRBV5-1 and TRBJ2-3, reads KAGVTQTPRYLIKTRGQQVTLSCSPISGHRSVSWYQQTPGQGLQFLFEYFSETQRNKGNFPGRFSGRQFSNSRSEMNVSTLELGDSALYLCASSLQVDDSSYTQYFGPGTRLTVL.

The V and J genes are TRBV20-1 and TRBJ1-2, with a weak D call TRBD1 (5 bases). Germline assignment: CDR1 DFQATT and CDR2 SNEGSKA (reference sequence). Trimming stripped 4 bases from V and 4 bases from J, with 7 bases between. The CDR3 extends over 11 amino acids. CDR3 in DNA: TGCAGTGCTACAGGGATCTATGGCTACACCTTC. This codes for CSATGIYGYTF.

The rearrangement uses TRBV5-6 and TRBJ1-5; tentatively, D is TRBD1 (5 bases). Trimming removed 4 bases from V and 3 bases from J, with 11 bases in between. The CDR3 runs 14 residues. The V gene's germline CDR1 is SGHDT and CDR2 YYEEEE. For the CDR3, the DNA is TGTGCCAGCAGCCCTGGACAAGCCAATCAGCCCCAGCATTTT. This encodes CASSPGQANQPQHF. Full variable domain (missing parts from reference TRBV5-6 and TRBJ1-5): DAGVTQSPTHLIKTRGQQVTLRCSPKSGHDTVSWYQQALGQGPQFIFQYYEEEERQRGNFPDRFSGHQFPNYSSELNVNALLLGDSALYLCASSPGQANQPQHFGDGTRLSIL.

This chain links TRBV5-4 with TRBJ2-7; possibly TRBD1 for D (6 bases). CDR1 and CDR2 (germline): SGHNT, YYREEE (reference sequence). V was pared by 0 bases and J by 3 bases, with 16 bases between. The CDR3 covers 16 residues. CDR3 DNA: TGTGCCAGCAGCTTGGCTAGGCCCAGGGGATACTACGAGCAGTACTTC. Amino acid sequence: CASSLARPRGYYEQYF.

The V and J genes are TRBV19 and TRBJ2-7; D unresolved. The CDR3 is 15 amino acids. The V end was cut by 1 base, the J end by 2 bases, with 12 bases between. Germline V gene lookup returns CDR1 LNHDA and CDR2 SQIVND (reference sequence). The CDR3 region has the DNA TGTGCCAGTAGTATAGTATTTACTGGCCCCTACGAGCAGTACTTC. Protein sequence: CASSIVFTGPYEQYF.